This TCR beta chain was found in a study of early stage breast cancer tumors. Study-wide results and caveats: Most shared enriched TCRB sequences were commonly generated ones. In about 85% of the 16 patients, blood comparison separated tumor from normal breast. Compared with adjacent normal breast, tumors showed approximately 2.5-fold denser, more clonal T cells.

Clones were sequenced by immunoSEQ multiplex PCR, and TCRdb holds only the in-frame ones, with some missing. The sample holds 5,900 or so clones; approximately 64% are singletons and the top ten take about a tenth. Losses at the gene ends were 5 bases for V and 5 bases for J; bases not matched to a gene: 10. The germline gives CDR1 MNHEY, CDR2 SMNVEV (reference sequence). CDR3 length equals 15 residues. This clone was seen just once. Its antigen is unidentified. The V gene is TRBV27, the J gene TRBJ2-5, with TRBD1 matching over 8 bases. The sequencing input was breast tumor tissue. The receptor comes from a person aged 55-75 years with breast cancer. CDR3: CASSNPGQGWETQYF. CDR3 bases: TGTGCCAGCAGTAACCCCGGACAGGGCTGGGAGACCCAGTACTTC.